A single sample is the source of the 11 T cell receptor beta chains below, sequenced in a study of cytomegalovirus exposure and HLA in healthy donors. The PCR ran on 60 Vbeta and 13 Jbeta primers. TCRdb's copy holds only in-frame clones and misses some; the assay was immunoSEQ multiplex PCR. The table lists more than 90,000 clones, about three quarters of them singletons. The material sequenced was PBMCs. The source is a human donor in good health.

The CDR3: CASSSMGHQGTIYF. CDR3 DNA: TGTGCCAGCAGCTCAATGGGCCACCAGGGCACCATATATTTT. V and J are TRBV5-6 and TRBJ1-3; D may be TRBD1 (5 bases). The germline V gene encodes CDR1 SGHDT and CDR2 YYEEEE. V was shortened by 3 bases and J by 9 bases, with 16 bases between the two germline ends. The CDR3 is made up of 14 amino acids.

The V call is TRBV5-4, the J call TRBJ2-2; D is perhaps TRBD2 (5 bases). Trimming pared 5 bases from V and 3 bases from J, leaving 14 bases between. Germline CDR1 and CDR2: SGHNT and YYREEE (reference sequence). The CDR3 is made up of 15 amino acids. CDR3 sequence: CASSRAGEYTGELFF. The DNA for the CDR3 is TGTGCCAGCAGTAGGGCGGGCGAATACACCGGGGAGCTGTTTTTT.

V gene TRBV18 combines with J gene TRBJ1-1; tentatively, D is TRBD1 (5 bases). This CDR3 spans 17 amino acids. Germline assignment: CDR1 KGHSH and CDR2 LQKENI. The germline V and J ends were trimmed by 2 bases and 0 bases, with 16 bases remaining between them. The CDR3 sequence: CASSPRQGGKMNTEAFF. CDR3 coding DNA: TGTGCCAGCTCACCAAGGCAGGGTGGGAAGATGAACACTGAAGCTTTCTTT.

The chain uses TRBV4-3 and TRBJ2-7; 7 bases line up with TRBD2. Trimming removed 0 bases from V and 3 bases from J; junction bases left unmatched: 14. The CDR3 is made up of 18 amino acids. Germline V CDR1 and CDR2: LGHNA, YSLEER. DNA for the CDR3: TGCGCCAGCAGCCAAGACGTCACCGGGAGCGGGAAGTTCTACGAGCAGTACTTC. Translated: CASSQDVTGSGKFYEQYF.

This clone was detected only once. The chain uses TRBV4-3 and TRBJ1-1, with D possibly TRBD1 on 5 matching bases. CDR3 length: 15 amino acids. CDR1 LGHNA and CDR2 YSLEER come from the germline V gene. Trimming took 0 bases from V and 4 from J, leaving 12 bases between them. CDR3 coding DNA: TGCGCCAGCAGCCAAGATTTCAGGGAAGGCACTGAAGCTTTCTTT. Translating it yields CASSQDFREGTEAFF.

This clone occurred once. V is TRBV5-1 and J is TRBJ2-1; 8 bases are a match to TRBD2. V shed 0 bases and J 8 bases; nucleotides not matched to a gene: 13. Germline-derived CDR1 and CDR2 are SGHRS and YFSETQ. The CDR3 has 17 residues. In DNA, the CDR3 is TGCGCCAGCAGCTTGGTAGTCGGCGGGGGGATAATCGATGAGCAGTTCTTC. Its translation is CASSLVVGGGIIDEQFF. Full variable domain (outside the CDR3, taken from reference TRBV5-1 and TRBJ2-1): KAGVTQTPRYLIKTRGQQVTLSCSPISGHRSVSWYQQTPGQGLQFLFEYFSETQRNKGNFPGRFSGRQFSNSRSEMNVSTLELGDSALYLCASSLVVGGGIIDEQFFGPGTRLTVL.

The chain recombines TRBV5-1 with TRBJ2-6; no reliable D call. The V gene's germline CDR1 is SGHRS and CDR2 YFSETQ. CDR3 length equals 15 residues. V was clipped by 2 bases and J by 2 bases, with 8 bases between them. The CDR3 nucleotides read TGCGCCAGCAGCTTTATCACAGCTGGGGCCAACGTCCTGACTTTC. Protein: CASSFITAGANVLTF.

This chain uses TRBV6-7 with TRBJ2-5, with D possibly TRBD1 on 6 matching bases. TRBV6-7 has ORF status, its function being uncertain. The CDR3 runs 17 residues. With 6 bases removed from V and 5 bases from J, the gap between germline ends came to 25 bases. CDR3 nucleotide sequence: TGTGCCAGCAGGTCCGCAGGTGGACAGAAGGCCCGGGAGACCCAGTACTTC. This codes for CASRSAGGQKARETQYF.

This clone was observed a handful of times. This chain links TRBV5-6 with TRBJ1-1; perhaps TRBD1 as D (5 bases). V was shortened by 0 bases and J by 3 bases, with 9 bases between the two germline ends. The CDR3 runs to 14 residues. Germline values: CDR1 SGHDT, CDR2 YYEEEE. The CDR3: CASSLVGPDTEAFF. Here the CDR3 DNA reads TGTGCCAGCAGCTTGGTGGGGCCAGACACTGAAGCTTTCTTT.

This chain uses TRBV18 with TRBJ2-2; no reliable D call. Trimming shortened V by 3 bases and J by 6 bases, and 8 bases separated the two germline ends. CDR3 length equals 13 residues. CDR1 KGHSH and CDR2 LQKENI come from the germline V gene. Here the CDR3 reads CASSPQVSGELFF. The CDR3 DNA follows: TGTGCCAGCTCACCGCAGGTTTCCGGGGAGCTGTTTTTT. The whole variable domain, filled in from reference TRBV18 and TRBJ2-2, reads NAGVMQNPRHLVRRRGQEARLRCSPMKGHSHVYWYRQLPEEGLKFMVYLQKENIIDESGMPKERFSAEFPKEGPSILRIQQVVRGDSAAYFCASSPQVSGELFFGEGSRLTVL.

This clone was counted once. The chain links TRBV30 to TRBJ1-1; D is uncertain. CDR1 GTSNPN and CDR2 SVGIG come from the germline V gene (reference sequence). CDR3 length equals 12 residues. Trimming took 4 bases from V and 0 from J, leaving 6 bases between them. CDR3 protein: CAWTLMNTEAFF. CDR3 coding DNA: TGTGCCTGGACCCTTATGAACACTGAAGCTTTCTTT.